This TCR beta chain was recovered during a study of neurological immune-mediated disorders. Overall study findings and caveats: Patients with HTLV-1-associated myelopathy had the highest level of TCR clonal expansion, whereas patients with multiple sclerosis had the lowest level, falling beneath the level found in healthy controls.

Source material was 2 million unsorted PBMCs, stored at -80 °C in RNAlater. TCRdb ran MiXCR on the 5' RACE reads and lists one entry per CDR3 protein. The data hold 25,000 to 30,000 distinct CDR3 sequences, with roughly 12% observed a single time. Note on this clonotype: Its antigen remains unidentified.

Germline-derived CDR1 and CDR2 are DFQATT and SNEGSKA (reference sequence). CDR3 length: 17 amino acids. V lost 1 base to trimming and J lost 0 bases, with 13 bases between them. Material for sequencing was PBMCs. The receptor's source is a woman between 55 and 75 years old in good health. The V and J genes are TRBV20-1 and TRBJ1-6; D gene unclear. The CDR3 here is CSARGLRWNSYNSPLHF. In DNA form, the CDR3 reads TGCAGTGCTAGAGGGTTGCGCTGGAACTCCTATAATTCACCCCTCCACTTT.